This T cell receptor beta chain was identified in a study of a mutant IDH1 vaccine in newly diagnosed glioma. Study-wide background: Therapy received beforehand was radiotherapy, temozolomide, or both, with most patients given both.

Measured with immunoSEQ multiplex PCR; TCRdb has only the in-frame clones, and not every one. This repertoire shows about 30,000 clones, about 80% found once; its top ten account for about 20%. The time point is: baseline, week 1 (first vaccination visit). The sample's treatment: pre-vaccination baseline after standard-of-care therapy. V was clipped by 6 bases and J by 1 base, with 16 bases between them. Looked up from germline, CDR1 is MNHNY and CDR2 is SVGAGI (reference sequence). The CDR3 runs to 16 residues. The V and J genes are TRBV6-6 and TRBJ1-5; D might be TRBD1 (6 bases). Sequences were derived from PBMCs, sampled from a glioma patient treated with radiotherapy, temozolomide or both. The source of this sequence is a young man with glioma. The CDR3 loop reads CASRPSQGRSNQPQHF. For the CDR3, the DNA is TGTGCCAGCAGACCATCACAGGGAAGGAGCAATCAGCCCCAGCATTTT.